A selection of T cell receptor beta chains follows, all from one sample in a study of blood T cell repertoires in COVID-19. Clones were sequenced by immunoSEQ multiplex PCR, and TCRdb holds only the in-frame ones, with some missing. The sample includes 300,000 to 400,000 clones, 90% to 95% seen only once; the top ten take less than 3.5%. Sequences were obtained from peripheral blood. The receptors stem from a woman younger than 30 who had recovered from COVID-19. The CDR3 runs from the conserved cysteine through the conserved F or W. A D gene is named only where the DNA matches it firmly. Clone size is shown for a subset of rows, as once, few, many or a class of expanded clone.

D,size,V,J,CDR3,DNA
-,-,TRBV25-1,TRBJ1-1,CASSEMVRGNTEAFF,TGTGCCAGCAGTGAAATGGTACGGGGAAACACTGAAGCTTTCTTT
TRBD2,-,TRBV27,TRBJ2-1,CASSWIAGGPTNEQFF,TGTGCCAGCAGTTGGATAGCGGGAGGTCCTACCAATGAGCAGTTCTTC
-,once,TRBV9,TRBJ2-3,CASSKGAGTQYF,TGTGCCAGCAGTAAGGGAGCCGGTACGCAGTATTTT
TRBD1,-,TRBV12-5,TRBJ1-2,CASGSSGQYINGYTF,TGTGCTAGTGGTTCCTCGGGACAGTACATAAATGGCTACACCTTC
TRBD1,-,TRBV10-3,TRBJ1-1,CAISSGTGSGREAFF,TGTGCCATCAGTTCCGGGACAGGGTCAGGGCGTGAAGCTTTCTTT
TRBD1,few,TRBV6-4,TRBJ2-2,CASRQALGQGGPSGELFF,TGTGCCAGCAGGCAGGCCCTTGGACAGGGTGGTCCGTCGGGGGAGCTGTTTTTT
-,-,TRBV25-1,TRBJ2-2,CASSAKGGTSGELFF,TGTGCCAGCAGTGCTAAGGGCGGGACCTCCGGGGAGCTGTTTTTT
-,-,TRBV5-1,TRBJ1-1,CASSYIGENTEAFF,TGCGCCAGCAGCTACATTGGAGAGAACACTGAAGCTTTCTTT
-,-,TRBV18,TRBJ2-2,CASSPILPGRDTGELFF,TGTGCCAGCTCACCAATCCTCCCGGGCAGGGACACCGGGGAGCTGTTTTTT
TRBD1,-,TRBV9,TRBJ1-2,CASSSRQGANYGYTF,TGTGCCAGCAGCTCCCGACAGGGCGCTAACTATGGCTACACCTTC
TRBD1,-,TRBV4-3,TRBJ1-2,CASSQAWDSGGYTF,TGCGCCAGCAGCCAAGCCTGGGACAGCGGGGGCTACACCTTC
TRBD1,-,TRBV4-1,TRBJ1-1,CASSHAQGGNTEAFF,TGCGCCAGCAGCCATGCACAGGGGGGGAACACTGAAGCTTTCTTT
TRBD1,-,TRBV7-2,TRBJ1-1,CASSPSRDRAAEAFF,TGTGCCAGCAGCCCGAGCCGGGACAGGGCGGCTGAAGCTTTCTTT
-,-,TRBV13,TRBJ1-6,CASSLQGLGSPLHF,TGTGCCAGCAGCTTACAGGGTCTAGGGTCACCCCTCCACTTT
TRBD2,-,TRBV2,TRBJ2-2,CASSAGNSGGTGELFF,TGTGCCAGCAGTGCCGGAAACTCGGGAGGCACCGGGGAGCTGTTTTTT
TRBD1,-,TRBV30,TRBJ1-2,CAWSVQGGGYTF,TGTGCCTGGAGTGTACAGGGGGGTGGCTACACCTTC
TRBD1,-,TRBV20-1,TRBJ1-5,CSASARGGNQPQHF,TGCAGTGCTAGTGCCAGGGGGGGCAATCAGCCCCAGCATTTT
-,-,TRBV18,TRBJ1-1,CASSPRFEPNTEAFF,TGTGCCAGCTCACCACGGTTTGAGCCGAACACTGAAGCTTTCTTT
TRBD1,-,TRBV11-3,TRBJ1-2,CASEGAGDYGYTF,TGTGCCAGCGAGGGGGCAGGGGACTATGGCTACACCTTC
-,once,TRBV24-1,TRBJ2-3,CATSDIADTQYF,TGTGCCACCAGTGATATCGCAGATACGCAGTATTTT
-,-,TRBV7-9,TRBJ1-1,CASSLAPGWTEAFF,TGTGCCAGCAGCTTAGCCCCGGGGTGGACTGAAGCTTTCTTT
TRBD2,-,TRBV15,TRBJ2-2,CATSRDLELADTGELFF,TGTGCCACCAGCAGAGATCTCGAGCTAGCGGACACCGGGGAGCTGTTTTTT
-,-,TRBV30,TRBJ1-1,CAWKRNWGDTEAFF,TGTGCCTGGAAAAGAAATTGGGGGGACACTGAAGCTTTCTTT
-,-,TRBV29-1,TRBJ1-4,CSVGGGAGEKLFF,TGCAGCGTGGGAGGGGGGGCAGGTGAAAAACTGTTTTTT
-,-,TRBV27,TRBJ1-1,CASSLNLGGGGDTEAFF,TGTGCCAGCAGTTTAAATCTTGGTGGGGGAGGGGACACTGAAGCTTTCTTT
TRBD1,-,TRBV29-1,TRBJ1-3,CSVGQGKAGNTIYF,TGCAGCGTTGGACAGGGTAAAGCTGGAAACACCATATATTTT
TRBD2,once,TRBV30,TRBJ2-1,CAWRQPWTSGLYNEQFF,TGTGCCTGGAGGCAGCCGTGGACTAGCGGCTTGTACAATGAGCAGTTCTTC
TRBD2,-,TRBV30,TRBJ2-5,CAWSLAGGSTEETQYF,TGTGCCTGGAGCCTAGCGGGAGGATCAACCGAAGAGACCCAGTACTTC